These 14 T cell receptor beta chains originate from one sample sequenced in a study of regulatory T cells in long-lasting Graves disease. According to the study, TCR beta libraries were built with iRepertoire HTBI primers and CDR3-region Arm-PCR. TCRdb fed the multiplex PCR reads into MiXCR, producing one record per CDR3 protein. The sample has approximately 460,000 distinct CDR3 sequences; around 15% are singletons. This sample's time point: newly diagnosed GD, antithyroid drugs for less than 3 months. Construction of the TCR library relied on RNA isolated from PBMCs. The sample was also reused in another study, on T cells in Graves' hyperthyroidism and ophthalmopathy.

The specimen comprised peripheral blood mononuclear cells (PBMCs), sampled at new diagnosis, from a patient treated with antithyroid drugs. The receptors derive from a woman in her thirties with Graves disease.

This clonotype appeared many times. The chain has TRBV3-1 and TRBJ2-1; tentative D call: TRBD1 (6 bases). V was pared by 1 base and J by 2 bases, with 12 bases between. CDR1 and CDR2 from the germline V gene are LGHDT and YNNKEL (reference sequence). The CDR3 is 16 amino acids. In DNA form, the CDR3 reads TGTGCCAGCAGCCAAGGTACAGGGTGGACCTACAATGAGCAGTTCTTC. It is translated as CASSQGTGWTYNEQFF.

This clonotype was counted a few times. This chain joins TRBV9 and TRBJ2-3; D is unclear. The J call is in doubt because the DNA end fits TRBJ1-5 better. This CDR3 contains 15 residues. Germline CDR1 reads SGDLS; CDR2 reads YYNGEE. DNA for the CDR3: TGTGCCAGCAGCCCCGGTGGCGGCTACACAGATACGCAGCATTTT. Its translation: CASSPGGGYTDTQHF.

This clonotype was detected only a few times. The chain combines TRBV29-1 with TRBJ1-2; TRBD1 is a possible D gene (5 bases). Germline CDR1 is SQVTM and CDR2 is ANQGSEA. Between the trimmed V and J ends, which lost 7 bases and 1 base, there was a span of 16 bases. This CDR3 has 14 residues. The CDR3 region is CSAGEDGSNYGYTF. DNA for the CDR3: TGCAGCGCGGGGGAGGACGGGAGTAACTATGGCTACACCTTC.

The chain couples TRBV6-1 to TRBJ2-3; D may be TRBD2 (6 bases). The germline CDR1 and CDR2 sequences are MNHNS and SASEGT. There are 15 residues in the CDR3. V was trimmed by 11 bases and J by 2 bases, leaving 20 bases between them. CDR3 sequence (DNA): TGTGCCGCCCGGAGGACTGGAGGGTCCACAGATACGCAGTATTTT. Protein product: CAARRTGGSTDTQYF.

This clonotype was picked up many times. The rearrangement joins TRBV12-3 or TRBV12-4 to TRBJ2-3, with 7 bases aligning to TRBD1. Germline trimming cut 5 bases from V and 2 bases from J; bases unmatched to any gene: 4. The CDR3 has 14 amino acids. The CDR3 DNA follows: TGTGCCAGCAGTACTGGACAGGTCACAGATACGCAGTATTTT. This translates into CASSTGQVTDTQYF.

The chain joins TRBV28 to TRBJ2-6; D is ambiguous. V was pared by 6 bases and J by 0 bases, with 12 bases between. Germline values: CDR1 MDHEN, CDR2 SYDVKM. The CDR3 sequence is 16 residues long. In DNA, the CDR3 is TGTGCCAGCAGCAGATCACAGTACTCTGGGGCCAACGTCCTGACTTTC. This codes for CASSRSQYSGANVLTF.

This clonotype was observed many times. The V call is TRBV28, the J call TRBJ1-1, with 7 bases fitting TRBD1. The J segment lost 8 bases and the V segment lost 5 bases, leaving 5 bases of the junction unmatched. The CDR3 runs 12 residues. The V gene's germline CDR1 is MDHEN and CDR2 SYDVKM. The CDR3 here is CASSPSGQEAFF. CDR3 bases: TGTGCCAGCAGTCCCTCGGGACAGGAAGCTTTCTTT.

This clonotype appeared many times. This chain links TRBV10-3 with TRBJ2-1; a weak D match, TRBD2 (6 bases). The germline V gene has CDR1 ENHRY and CDR2 SYGVKD. Trimming cost V 10 bases and J 1 base, with 11 bases left between them. The CDR3 is 13 residues long. The CDR3 sequence: CATTSGSYNEQFF. The CDR3 DNA sequence: TGTGCCACAACAAGCGGGTCCTACAATGAGCAGTTCTTC.

In its sample, this clonotype was seen many times. The chain combines TRBV6-1 with TRBJ1-2, with D unclear. The CDR3 runs to 16 residues. Trimming removed 4 bases from V and 3 bases from J, with 18 bases in between. Germline V gene sequence: CDR1 MNHNS, CDR2 SASEGT. This CDR3 reads CASSVLSAARDYGYTF. DNA of the CDR3: TGTGCCAGCAGTGTTCTTTCAGCCGCAAGGGACTATGGCTACACCTTC.

The rearrangement joins TRBV12-3 or TRBV12-4 to TRBJ1-1; D may be TRBD1 (5 bases). The ends were cut back, 3 bases at V and 6 bases at J, with 14 bases in the middle. This CDR3 contains 14 residues. The DNA of the CDR3 is TGTGCCAGCAGTTTGGACGGTAGAGGGGCTGAAGCTTTCTTT. It encodes CASSLDGRGAEAFF.

This clonotype came up many times. The chain links TRBV3-1 to TRBJ2-2; D is ambiguous. The CDR3 sequence is 14 residues long. Germline assignment: CDR1 LGHDT and CDR2 YNNKEL (reference sequence). V lost 4 bases to trimming and J lost 5 bases, with 11 bases between them. The CDR3: CASSPRIITGELFF. CDR3 nucleotides: TGTGCCAGCAGCCCCCGAATTATAACCGGGGAGCTGTTTTTT.

This chain uses TRBV6-1 with TRBJ2-5, with D uncertain. Germline CDR1 and CDR2: MNHNS and SASEGT. The CDR3 consists of 13 residues. Trimming shortened V by 6 bases and J by 3 bases, and 11 bases separated the two germline ends. In DNA form, the CDR3 reads TGTGCCAGCAGGACGGGCCAAAAAGAGACCCAGTACTTC. This gives the protein CASRTGQKETQYF.

In this sample, this clonotype turned up many times. V is TRBV28 and J is TRBJ1-1, with no clear D. Germline V lookup: CDR1 MDHEN, CDR2 SYDVKM. The length of the CDR3 is 12 residues. Trimming removed 4 bases at V and 1 base at J, with 4 bases between. CDR3 region: CASSWANTEAFF. CDR3 DNA sequence: TGTGCCAGCAGTTGGGCGAACACTGAAGCTTTCTTT.

In its sample, this clonotype was seen once. CDR3 DNA: TGTGCCAGCAGTAGAAGGACAGTATTATACGAGCAGTACTTC. This codes for CASSRRTVLYEQYF. This chain connects TRBV28 to TRBJ2-7; D perhaps matches TRBD1 (6 bases). The V gene lost 5 bases and the J gene lost 4 bases, with 15 bases spanning the gap. This CDR3 is built from 14 residues. CDR1 and CDR2 from the germline V gene are MDHEN and SYDVKM. Based on the CDR3 plus reference TRBV28 and TRBJ2-7, the full variable domain is DVKVTQSSRYLVKRTGEKVFLECVQDMDHENMFWYRQDPGLGLRLIYFSYDVKMKEKGDIPEGYSVSREKKERFSLILESASTNQTSMYLCASSRRTVLYEQYFGPGTRLTVT.